Below, 30 T cell receptor beta chains from the same sample are listed, as sequenced in a study of identical twins. MiXCR, run by TCRdb on the 5' RACE reads, gives a single entry per CDR3 protein. Of 200,000 to 250,000 distinct CDR3 sequences detected, 6% to 9% appear once; the ten largest clones hold approximately 2%. A further study also used this sample, focusing on yellow fever vaccine responses in identical twins.

The sequencing input was memory (CD45RO+) T cells sorted from blood. The receptors come from a woman between 18 and 30 years old in good health.

This clonotype appeared many times. The CDR3 DNA follows: TGTGCCAGCAGCCAACGACTAGCGGGAGATGAGACCCAGTACTTC. It translates to CASSQRLAGDETQYF. The rearrangement joins TRBV4-2 to TRBJ2-5; 12 nucleotides align to TRBD2. J lost 5 bases, V lost 2 bases, and 3 bases had no gene match. There are 15 residues in the CDR3. The germline V gene has CDR1 LGHNA and CDR2 YNFKEQ.

The V gene is TRBV28, the J gene TRBJ2-1; 14 nucleotides match TRBD2. The V and J ends lost 6 bases and 12 bases, in that order; junction bases with no gene match: 7. CDR3 length: 14 residues. Germline V gene data show CDR1 as MDHEN and CDR2 as SYDVKM. CDR3 DNA sequence: TGTGCCAGCAGCCCAGCCGGGACTAGCGGGGGGCAGTTCTTC. Protein: CASSPAGTSGGQFF. The whole variable domain, remainder taken from reference TRBV28 and TRBJ2-1, is DVKVTQSSRYLVKRTGEKVFLECVQDMDHENMFWYRQDPGLGLRLIYFSYDVKMKEKGDIPEGYSVSREKKERFSLILESASTNQTSMYLCASSPAGTSGGQFFGPGTRLTVL.

This clonotype showed up many times. V and J are TRBV28 and TRBJ2-6; D is ambiguous. Germline V lookup: CDR1 MDHEN, CDR2 SYDVKM. The CDR3 runs 14 residues. Trimming shortened V by 7 bases and J by 0 bases, and 7 bases separated the two germline ends. CDR3 loop: CASNLNSGANVLTF. The CDR3 nucleotides read TGTGCCAGCAACCTTAACTCTGGGGCCAACGTCCTGACTTTC. The full variable domain, with the rest looked up from reference TRBV28 and TRBJ2-6, is DVKVTQSSRYLVKRTGEKVFLECVQDMDHENMFWYRQDPGLGLRLIYFSYDVKMKEKGDIPEGYSVSREKKERFSLILESASTNQTSMYLCASNLNSGANVLTFGAGSRLTVL.

The chain employs TRBV7-2 and TRBJ2-7, with TRBD1 identical over 7 bases. The V gene end was trimmed by 4 bases and the J gene end by 6 bases; junction bases not matched to a gene: 3. Germline CDR1 is SGHTA and CDR2 is FQGNSA. The CDR3 is made up of 12 amino acids. Written as DNA, the CDR3 is TGTGCCAGCAGCTCACAGGGGTCCGAGCAGTACTTC. Amino acids: CASSSQGSEQYF. The whole variable domain, filled in from reference TRBV7-2 and TRBJ2-7, reads GAGVSQSPSNKVTEKGKDVELRCDPISGHTALYWYRQSLGQGLEFLIYFQGNSAPDKSGLPSDRFSAERTGGSVSTLTIQRTQQEDSAVYLCASSSQGSEQYFGPGTRLTVT.

The chain has TRBV29-1 and TRBJ2-5; D not resolved. The CDR3 runs to 11 residues. Trimming cost V 8 bases and J 2 bases, with 9 bases left between them. From germline, CDR1 is SQVTM and CDR2 ANQGSEA. The CDR3 protein is CSTRSQETQYF. CDR3 in DNA: TGCAGCACGCGGTCTCAAGAGACCCAGTACTTC.

The chain carries TRBV28 and TRBJ2-5; D remains unclear. Germline CDR1 and CDR2: MDHEN and SYDVKM. Between the trimmed V and J ends, which lost 4 bases and 2 bases, there was a span of 11 bases. The CDR3 is 14 residues long. CDR3 in amino acids: CASSSSNGQETQYF. CDR3 DNA: TGTGCCAGCAGTTCCTCCAATGGTCAAGAGACCCAGTACTTC.

This clonotype was seen at least ten times. V usage is TRBV7-9 and J usage is TRBJ2-3, with 7 bases fitting TRBD2. V shed 6 bases, J shed 1 base, and the junction held 4 bases outside the gene matches. The CDR3 totals 14 residues. CDR1 and CDR2 (germline): SEHNR, FQNEAQ (reference sequence). The CDR3 region is CASSLAGGTDTQYF. The CDR3 bases are TGTGCCAGCAGTCTGGCGGGGGGCACAGATACGCAGTATTTT.

The rearrangement uses TRBV7-9 and TRBJ2-2; 12 nucleotides match TRBD2. V lost 4 bases and J lost 4; bases outside the gene matches: 4. This CDR3 spans 16 amino acids. Germline V gene lookup returns CDR1 SEHNR and CDR2 FQNEAQ (reference sequence). The CDR3 is CASSSGLAGPTGELFF. The CDR3 DNA is TGTGCCAGCAGCTCAGGACTAGCGGGGCCCACCGGGGAGCTGTTTTTT.

The chain employs TRBV11-2 and TRBJ2-2; TRBD2 matches at 7 bases. Per the germline V gene, CDR1 is SGHAT and CDR2 is FQNNGV. The CDR3 has 15 amino acids. V lost 1 base to trimming and J lost 7 bases; unmatched junction nucleotides: 6. CDR3 DNA sequence: TGTGCCAGCAGCTTAGGACTAGCTTCGATCGGGGAGCTGTTTTTT. This sequence encodes CASSLGLASIGELFF. Combining the CDR3 with reference TRBV11-2 and TRBJ2-2 gives the whole variable domain EAGVAQSPRYKIIEKRQSVAFWCNPISGHATLYWYQQILGQGPKLLIQFQNNGVVDDSQLPKDRFSAERLKGVDSTLKIQPAKLEDSAVYLCASSLGLASIGELFFGEGSRLTVL.

A word on this clonotype: The CDR3 does not close with the conserved phenylalanine or tryptophan, likely indicating a read error. The chain carries TRBV7-9 and TRBJ1-5; 9 nucleotides match TRBD1. There are 15 residues in the CDR3. Trimming cost V 3 bases and J 6 bases; bases outside gene matches: 6. Germline CDR1 reads SEHNR; CDR2 reads FQNEAQ (reference sequence). The CDR3 reads CASSFTGGSSQPQHL. CDR3 bases: TGTGCCAGCAGCTTTACAGGGGGCTCTAGTCAGCCCCAGCATCTT.

This clonotype appeared many times. The CDR3 DNA reads TGTGCCAGCAGCCAACCGGGACTCTCCCCAGATACGCAGTATTTT. This translates into CASSQPGLSPDTQYF. V is TRBV4-2 and J is TRBJ2-3; TRBD2 might be the D (6 bases). Trimming stripped 2 bases from V and 4 bases from J, with 13 bases between. There are 15 residues in the CDR3. The germline gives CDR1 LGHNA, CDR2 YNFKEQ.

This clonotype was detected many times. V and J are TRBV6-5 and TRBJ2-1; D perhaps matches TRBD1 (6 bases). Germline CDR1 MNHEY, CDR2 SVGAGI. The V end lost 2 bases, the J end lost 7 bases, and 9 bases lay between the germline ends. There are 13 residues in the CDR3. CDR3 nucleotides: TGTGCCAGCAGTTACGGCAGGGGAAATGAGCAGTTCTTC. Its translation: CASSYGRGNEQFF.

This clonotype was detected many times. The J gene is TRBJ2-5, the V gene TRBV7-9, with D possibly matching TRBD2 (5 bases). This CDR3 has 15 residues. Germline-derived CDR1 and CDR2 are SEHNR and FQNEAQ (reference sequence). V lost 1 base to trimming and J lost 3 bases, with 12 bases between them. The DNA of the CDR3 is TGTGCCAGCAGCTTAGTAATTCCGGGAAAAGAGACCCAGTACTTC. The encoded protein is CASSLVIPGKETQYF.

Many counts were recorded for this clonotype. The chain joins TRBV28 to TRBJ2-1; TRBD2 matches 10 bases. Germline V gene sequence: CDR1 MDHEN, CDR2 SYDVKM. This CDR3 is built from 14 residues. Germline trimming cut 7 bases from V and 9 bases from J; bases unmatched to any gene: 9. CDR3 bases: TGTGCCAGCATAAGAAGCGGGGGGGTAGCTGAGCAGTTCTTC. Translating gives CASIRSGGVAEQFF.

Points on this clonotype: Compared with germline, one end of the junction differs, possibly owing to a read error. The chain is built from TRBV20-1 and TRBJ2-5; the match to TRBD2 covers 8 bases. Germline values: CDR1 DFQATT, CDR2 SNEGSKA (reference sequence). CDR3 length: 14 amino acids. In DNA form, the CDR3 reads TGCAGCGCTAGACTAGGCGGGGGGAAAGAGACCCAGTACTTC. Translated, it gives CSARLGGGKETQYF.

The rearrangement links TRBV6-2 or TRBV6-3 to TRBJ2-7; D ambiguous. CDR1 is MNHEY, CDR2 SVGEGT, per germline. There are 13 residues in the CDR3. V was trimmed by 0 bases and J by 5 bases, leaving 8 bases between them. CDR3 sequence (DNA): TGTGCCAGCAGTTACTCCGGGCCCAACGAGCAGTACTTC. It codes for CASSYSGPNEQYF.

There are many counts of this clonotype. The chain links TRBV5-1 to TRBJ2-7; D is perhaps TRBD1 or TRBD2 (6 bases each). The germline gives CDR1 SGHRS, CDR2 YFSETQ. V lost 0 bases and J lost 3, with 10 bases in between. The CDR3 runs to 14 residues. The CDR3, as DNA: TGCGCCAGCAGCTTGGTCGGAGGGGGCTACGAGCAGTACTTC. Its translation: CASSLVGGGYEQYF.

With regard to this clonotype: Since no conserved phenylalanine or tryptophan closes the CDR3, a read error is the likely cause. Because the CDR3's place on the DNA is in doubt, the DNA is left out and the CDR3 is given as listed by TCRdb. This chain uses TRBV6-1 with TRBJ2-7; the table's D call of TRBD1 was not tested on the DNA. Ends included, the CDR3 has 11 residues. Germline-derived CDR1 and CDR2 are MNHNS and SASEGT. CDR3 sequence: CASSESTGVSL.

In this sample, this clonotype turned up many times. The chain joins TRBV12-3 or TRBV12-4 to TRBJ2-2; weak D call: TRBD2 (5 bases). Trimming pared 7 bases from V and 7 bases from J, leaving 10 bases between. This CDR3 region has 12 residues. Written as DNA, the CDR3 is TGTGCCAGCACCCGTCGGGGCGGGGAGCTGTTTTTT. This gives the protein CASTRRGGELFF.

The chain joins TRBV20-1 to TRBJ2-7; TRBD2 matches 14 bases. V shed 3 bases, J shed 4 bases, and the junction held 23 bases outside the gene matches. The germline V gene encodes CDR1 DFQATT and CDR2 SNEGSKA (reference sequence). The CDR3 sequence is 21 residues long. Written as DNA, the CDR3 is TGCAGTGCTAGGAGGATACTGGGACTAGCGGGAGATGGGGACGGGTCGTACGAGCAGTACTTC. Its protein is CSARRILGLAGDGDGSYEQYF.

This clonotype occurred many times. The rearrangement uses TRBV12-3 or TRBV12-4 and TRBJ1-5; D is unresolved. The CDR3 runs 13 residues. V lost 6 bases and J lost 4, with 10 bases in between. The CDR3 sequence is CASRLGGNQPQHF. The CDR3 DNA reads TGTGCCAGCAGACTCGGCGGAAATCAGCCCCAGCATTTT.

This clonotype was seen at least ten times. The chain employs TRBV5-1 and TRBJ2-3; 14 nucleotides match TRBD2. Germline-derived CDR1 and CDR2 are SGHRS and YFSETQ. This CDR3 is built from 17 residues. V lost 4 bases, J lost 4 bases, and 8 bases stayed unmatched. The CDR3 sequence is CASSAGLAGGLADTQYF. In DNA form, the CDR3 reads TGCGCCAGCAGCGCCGGACTAGCGGGAGGTTTGGCAGATACGCAGTATTTT.

This clonotype showed up just a few times. The rearrangement joins TRBV18 to TRBJ2-2; D gene ambiguous. The ends were cut back, 4 bases at V and 4 bases at J, with 10 bases in the middle. Germline values: CDR1 KGHSH, CDR2 LQKENI. The length of the CDR3 is 14 residues. CDR3 nucleotide sequence: TGTGCCAGCTCACTAAAACAGAGCACCGGGGAGCTGTTTTTT. Its protein is CASSLKQSTGELFF.

This clonotype was observed many times. The chain combines TRBV29-1 with TRBJ2-3; possibly TRBD1 for D (5 bases). Germline-derived CDR1 and CDR2 are SQVTM and ANQGSEA. The V end was cut by 0 bases, the J end by 3 bases, with 13 bases between. The CDR3 has 15 amino acids. The CDR3 region is CSVEDPISGTDTQYF. The CDR3 nucleotides are TGCAGCGTTGAAGATCCCATCTCAGGGACAGATACGCAGTATTTT.

This clonotype came up many times. The chain uses TRBV2 and TRBJ2-2; the D gene is possibly TRBD1 (6 bases). CDR3 length: 14 residues. Deletions cut 6 bases from V and 6 bases from J, with 14 bases between. The germline gives CDR1 SNHLY, CDR2 FYNNEI. DNA for the CDR3: TGTGCCAGCAGGAACAGGGATTTTTCCGGGGAGCTGTTTTTT. The encoded protein is CASRNRDFSGELFF.

V is TRBV7-9 and J is TRBJ2-1; either TRBD1 or TRBD2 may fit D (5 bases each). The CDR3 covers 15 residues. The V and J ends lost 1 base and 6 bases respectively, with 13 bases between them. In germline, CDR1 is SEHNR, CDR2 FQNEAQ (reference sequence). CDR3 loop: CASSLGGFRTNEQFF. The CDR3 DNA reads TGTGCCAGCAGCTTAGGGGGGTTTAGAACCAATGAGCAGTTCTTC. The full variable domain, in which reference TRBV7-9 and TRBJ2-1 provide the parts outside the CDR3, is DTGVSQNPRHKITKRGQNVTFRCDPISEHNRLYWYRQTLGQGPEFLTYFQNEAQLEKSRLLSDRFSAERPKGSFSTLEIQRTEQGDSAMYLCASSLGGFRTNEQFFGPGTRLTVL.

There are many counts of this clonotype. The chain carries TRBV6-4 and TRBJ2-3, with 11 positions matching TRBD2. The CDR3 is 14 amino acids. Germline V gene lookup returns CDR1 MRHNA and CDR2 SNTAGT. Trimming cost V 6 bases and J 5 bases; bases outside gene matches: 4. The CDR3 nucleotides are TGTGCCAGCAGCGCCGGGACTAGCGGAGATACGCAGTATTTT. This encodes CASSAGTSGDTQYF.

The table lists this clonotype with many counts. This chain connects TRBV25-1 to TRBJ2-7; D is unclear. The CDR3 sequence is 15 residues long. Trimming stripped 6 bases from V and 0 bases from J, with 15 bases between. Germline CDR1 is MGHDK and CDR2 is SYGVNS. CDR3 residues: CASSHGRSASYEQYF. The DNA of the CDR3 is TGTGCCAGCAGCCATGGACGTTCCGCCTCCTACGAGCAGTACTTC.

The rearrangement links TRBV20-1 to TRBJ2-5; tentatively, D is TRBD2 (5 bases). V lost 4 bases and J 2 bases, leaving 11 bases between the germline ends. The germline V gene has CDR1 DFQATT and CDR2 SNEGSKA (reference sequence). The length of the CDR3 is 13 residues. CDR3 in amino acids: CSATEDWQETQYF. For the CDR3, the DNA is TGCAGTGCTACCGAGGACTGGCAAGAGACCCAGTACTTC.

This clonotype occurred many times. The CDR3 DNA sequence: TGCAGTGCTAAACAAGCGGGGACCTACAATGAGCAGTTCTTC. Protein sequence: CSAKQAGTYNEQFF. V gene TRBV20-1 combines with J gene TRBJ2-1, with 7 bases aligning to TRBD2. Per germline, CDR1 DFQATT and CDR2 SNEGSKA (reference sequence). The CDR3 covers 14 residues. Unmatched junction bases numbered 5, after V lost 4 bases and J lost 2 bases.